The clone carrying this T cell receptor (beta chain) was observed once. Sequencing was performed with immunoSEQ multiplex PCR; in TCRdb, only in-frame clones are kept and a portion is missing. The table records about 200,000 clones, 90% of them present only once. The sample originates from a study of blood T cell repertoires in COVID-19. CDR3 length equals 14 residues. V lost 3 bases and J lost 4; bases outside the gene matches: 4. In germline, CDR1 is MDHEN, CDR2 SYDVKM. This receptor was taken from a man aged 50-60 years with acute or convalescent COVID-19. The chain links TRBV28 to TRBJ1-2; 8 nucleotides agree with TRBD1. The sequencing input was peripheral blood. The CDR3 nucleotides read TGTGCCAGCAGTTTTCAGGGGGCTAGCTATGGCTACACCTTC. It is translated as CASSFQGASYGYTF.